This T cell receptor (beta chain) was captured by sequencing in a study of CD8 T cells in ankylosing spondylitis. One entry per CDR3 protein results from TCRdb running MiXCR on the 5' RACE reads. The sample holds some 700,000 distinct CDR3 sequences; around 19% are singletons and the top ten take 19%. The CDR3 is 12 amino acids. Trimming stripped 5 bases from V and 8 bases from J, with 12 bases between. CDR1 is SNHLY, CDR2 FYNNEI, per germline. This clonotype has more than one count but fewer than ten. Its antigen is undetermined. Study-wide results and caveats: Seemingly characteristic of ankylosing spondylitis blood was a TCR beta motif consisting of under ten highly homologous variants.

The sequence was collected from a male donor with ankylosing spondylitis. The sequenced material came from blood, either unsorted or a sorted T cell fraction (not recorded which). V gene TRBV2 combines with J gene TRBJ1-1; TRBD1 might be the D (5 bases). CDR3 protein: CASSWDAREAFF. In DNA form, the CDR3 reads TGTGCCAGCAGTTGGGACGCAAGGGAAGCTTTCTTT.